Listed below are T cell receptor beta chains from one sample, sequenced in a study of Graves' ophthalmopathy and Graves' hyperthyroidism. TCRdb ran MiXCR on the multiplex PCR reads and lists one entry per CDR3 protein. Among hundreds of thousands of distinct CDR3 sequences listed, about 20% were seen once. The sample consisted of peripheral blood. All receptors derive from a young woman with stable Graves' hyperthyroidism. Some clones in this sample may be carry-over from other donors' samples. The CDR3 runs from the conserved cysteine through the conserved F or W. A D gene is named only where the DNA matches it firmly. Clone sizes are given selectively: once, few, many, or a class where the clone is expanded.

clone_size	d_call	v_call	j_call	cdr3_aa	cdr3_nt
NA	NA	TRBV6-2/TRBV6-3	TRBJ1-6	CASSYVRDGPNSPPHF	TGTGCCAGCAGTTACGTCAGGGACGGACCAAATTCACCCCCCCACTTT
many	NA	TRBV19	TRBJ2-4	CASSIPSNTKNIQYF	TGTGCCAGTAGTATACCTAGCAATACCAAAAACATTCAGTACTTC
few	NA	TRBV24-1	TRBJ2-6	CATSDPGQSGANVLTF	TGTGCCACCAGTGACCCCGGACAGTCTGGGGCCAACGTCCTGACTTTC
many	NA	TRBV7-9	TRBJ1-2	CASSQSYGYTF	TGTGCCAGCAGCCAGTCCTATGGCTACACCTTC
few	NA	TRBV29-1	TRBJ1-2	CSGQSLIYGYTF	TGCAGCGGTCAGAGCTTAATCTATGGCTACACCTTC
NA	NA	TRBV28	TRBJ1-5	CASSLRRWGAAQHF	TGTGCCAGCAGTTTAAGGAGGTGGGGCGCGGCCCAGCATTTT
NA	TRBD2	TRBV7-8	TRBJ2-5	CASSFSGLAGNQETQYF	TGTGCCAGCAGCTTCTCAGGACTAGCGGGAAACCAAGAGACCCAGTACTTC
many	TRBD2	TRBV9	TRBJ2-3	CASSVDGGEGDTQYF	TGTGCCAGCAGCGTCGACGGGGGGGAGGGAGATACGCAGTATTTT
many	NA	TRBV6-1	TRBJ2-7	CASSGSFLEQYF	TGTGCCAGCAGTGGCTCCTTTTTGGAGCAGTACTTC
many	NA	TRBV2	TRBJ2-5	CASSVRVETQYF	TGTGCCAGCAGTGTCAGGGTGGAGACCCAGTACTTC
many	NA	TRBV10-2	TRBJ2-7	CASSESRRATYEQYF	TGCGCCAGCAGTGAGTCGCGCAGGGCGACCTACGAGCAGTACTTC
few	TRBD1	TRBV28	TRBJ2-5	CASSPRDRVLLSSETQYF	TGCGCCAGCAGCCCCCGGGACAGGGTTTTACTATCGTCAGAGACCCAGTACTTC
NA	TRBD1	TRBV10-3	TRBJ1-1	CAISEAGTGGGRNTEAFF	TGTGCCATCAGTGAGGCCGGGACAGGGGGTGGAAGGAACACTGAAGCTTTCTTT
many	TRBD2	TRBV27	TRBJ2-5	CASSIRLAGGRRETQYF	TGTGCCAGCAGTATCAGACTAGCGGGGGGGCGGAGGGAGACCCAGTACTTC
few	NA	TRBV18	TRBJ2-7	CASSPPSADEQYF	TGTGCCAGCTCACCACCGAGTGCTGACGAGCAGTACTTC
many	NA	TRBV3-1	TRBJ1-5	CASSQGSANQPQHF	TGTGCCAGCAGCCAAGGCAGTGCCAATCAGCCCCAGCATTTT
NA	NA	TRBV5-1	TRBJ1-5	CASSASGDSNQPQHF	TGCGCCAGCAGCGCCTCAGGGGACAGCAATCAGCCCCAGCATTTT
many	NA	TRBV4-1	TRBJ1-5	CASSQTDGYNQPQHF	TGCGCCAGCAGCCAGACCGACGGTTACAATCAGCCCCAGCATTTT
many	NA	TRBV4-1	TRBJ1-1	CASSHPRNRADTEAFF	TGCGCCAGCAGCCATCCCCGGAACAGGGCGGACACTGAAGCTTTCTTT
many	NA	TRBV7-2	TRBJ2-6	CASSASVLLGANVLTF	TGTGCCAGCAGCGCGAGCGTATTACTTGGGGCCAACGTCCTGACTTTC
many	NA	TRBV7-3	TRBJ2-7	CASSPRGGGEQYF	TGTGCCAGCAGCCCTAGGGGGGGAGGCGAGCAGTACTTC
NA	TRBD2	TRBV28	TRBJ2-5	CASSLSVGGVRETQYF	TGTGCCAGCAGTTTAAGTGTGGGAGGGGTAAGAGAGACCCAGTACTTC
NA	NA	TRBV12-3/TRBV12-4	TRBJ2-7	CASRTAGTRDEQYF	TGTGCCAGCCGCACGGCGGGAACCAGAGACGAGCAGTACTTC
many	NA	TRBV6-5	TRBJ2-7	CASSYSRPAYYEQYF	TGTGCCAGCAGTTACTCGCGGCCCGCGTACTACGAGCAGTACTTC
many	TRBD1	TRBV20-1	TRBJ1-1	CSLLITGGAEAFF	TGCAGCCTTTTGATAACAGGGGGCGCTGAAGCTTTCTTT
many	NA	TRBV7-2	TRBJ2-5	CASNRVGGAAETQYF	TGTGCCAGCAACCGGGTGGGGGGGGCGGCAGAGACCCAGTACTTC
many	NA	TRBV6-1	TRBJ1-5	CASTNSPGFNQPQHF	TGTGCCAGCACTAACAGTCCCGGATTCAATCAGCCCCAGCATTTT
many	NA	TRBV4-1	TRBJ1-2	CASSLIGTSGFTF	TGCGCCAGCAGCCTAATCGGGACATCCGGATTCACCTTC
NA	NA	TRBV7-3	TRBJ2-5	CASSPGRGSQETQYF	TGTGCCAGCAGCCCCGGTAGAGGATCTCAAGAGACCCAGTACTTC
few	NA	TRBV4-1	TRBJ1-1	CASSHQDSLFKMNTEAFF	TGCGCCAGCAGCCATCAGGACAGTTTGTTTAAGATGAACACTGAAGCTTTCTTT
few	NA	TRBV5-1	TRBJ1-2	CASSPDAYSNGYTF	TGCGCCAGCAGTCCTGATGCGTACTCTAATGGCTACACCTTC
NA	NA	TRBV19	TRBJ1-5	CASLGVAASNQPQHF	TGTGCCAGTCTTGGGGTGGCGGCTAGCAATCAGCCCCAGCATTTT
many	NA	TRBV10-3	TRBJ2-2	CAISESGTPNTGELFF	TGTGCCATCAGTGAGTCCGGGACTCCGAACACCGGGGAGCTGTTTTTT
many	NA	TRBV2	TRBJ2-2	CASSEELAGRGGELFF	TGTGCCAGCAGTGAAGAACTAGCAGGTCGGGGCGGGGAGCTGTTTTTT
many	NA	TRBV20-1	TRBJ2-6	CSATSSSGANVLTF	TGCAGTGCTACTTCGAGCTCAGGGGCCAACGTCCTGACTTTC